This TCR beta chain was captured by sequencing in a study of PD-1 blockade in classical Hodgkin lymphoma. Study summary: The nivolumab dose that patients received was 3 mg/kg, given intravenously every 2 weeks.

Generated by immunoSEQ multiplex PCR, the TCRdb table keeps only in-frame clones and is missing some. Of about 93,000 clones listed, approximately 91% were seen once; the top ten hold approximately 2.5%. General study findings and limits: Prior to therapy, complete responders displayed diversity much like that of newly diagnosed patients.

V lost 7 bases to trimming and J lost 5 bases; unmatched junction nucleotides: 8. Germline values: CDR1 MNHNS, CDR2 SASEGT. The CDR3 runs 14 residues. A note on this clone: Its antigen is not identified.

Brentuximab vedotin exposure varied, and every patient relapsed after autologous stem cell transplantation. The receptor was derived from a human donor with classical Hodgkin lymphoma. The source was peripheral blood mononuclear cells (PBMCs), collected before the second cycle of nivolumab. The chain links TRBV6-1 to TRBJ1-5; 7 bases are a match to TRBD1. The CDR3 DNA follows: TGTGCCAGCATCGAGGACAGGACTTATCAGCCCCAGCATTTT. Protein: CASIEDRTYQPQHF.